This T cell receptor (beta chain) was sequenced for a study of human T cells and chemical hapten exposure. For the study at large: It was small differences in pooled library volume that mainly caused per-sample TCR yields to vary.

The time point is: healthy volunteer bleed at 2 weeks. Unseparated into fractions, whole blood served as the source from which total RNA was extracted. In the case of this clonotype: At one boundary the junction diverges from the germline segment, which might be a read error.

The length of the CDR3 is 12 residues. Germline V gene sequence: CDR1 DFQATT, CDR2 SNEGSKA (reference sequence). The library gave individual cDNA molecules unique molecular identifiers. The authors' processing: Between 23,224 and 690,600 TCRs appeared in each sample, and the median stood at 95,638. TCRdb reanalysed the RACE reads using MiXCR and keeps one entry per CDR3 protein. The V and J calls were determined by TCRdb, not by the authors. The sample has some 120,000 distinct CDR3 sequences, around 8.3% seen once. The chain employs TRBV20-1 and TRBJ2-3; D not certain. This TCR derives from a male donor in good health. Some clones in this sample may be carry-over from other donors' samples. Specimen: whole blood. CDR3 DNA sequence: TGCAGTGCTAGAGGGGTACCCGATATGCAGTATTTT. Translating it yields CSARGVPDMQYF.